The TCR beta chain under discussion was sequenced for a study of T cell responses to AZD1222 COVID-19 vaccine. Study-wide findings and caveats: After the peak T cell response, and only then, were repertoires sampled. Nearly half of spike-specific TCRs reportedly target unmutated variant regions.

Assay used: immunoSEQ multiplex PCR; TCRdb lists only in-frame clones, some missing. The profile covers roughly 170,000 clones, with 90% appearing a single time and approximately 3% taken by the ten largest. With respect to this clone: What it binds is unknown.

Trimming removed 7 bases from V and 2 bases from J; junction bases left unmatched: 5. CDR1 and CDR2 (germline): SQVTM, ANQGSEA. This CDR3 spans 12 amino acids. The chain combines TRBV29-1 with TRBJ2-7, with 7 bases matching TRBD1. Sample: peripheral blood, taken on day 0 of AZD1222 vaccination. This receptor was obtained from an adult in good health. CDR3 bases: TGCAGCGCCCTAGGGACAGCCTACGAGCAGTACTTC. Protein product: CSALGTAYEQYF.